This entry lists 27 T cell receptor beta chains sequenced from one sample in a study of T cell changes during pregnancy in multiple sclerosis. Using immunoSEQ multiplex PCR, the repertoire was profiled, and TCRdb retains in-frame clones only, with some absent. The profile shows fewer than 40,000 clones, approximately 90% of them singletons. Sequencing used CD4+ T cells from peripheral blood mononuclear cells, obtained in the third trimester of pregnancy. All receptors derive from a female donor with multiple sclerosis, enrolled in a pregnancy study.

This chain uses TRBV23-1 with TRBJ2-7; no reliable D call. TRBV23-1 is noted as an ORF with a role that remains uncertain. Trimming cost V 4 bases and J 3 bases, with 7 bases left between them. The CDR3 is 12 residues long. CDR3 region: CASSREFYEQYF. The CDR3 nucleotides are TGCGCCAGCAGTCGAGAGTTCTACGAGCAGTACTTC.

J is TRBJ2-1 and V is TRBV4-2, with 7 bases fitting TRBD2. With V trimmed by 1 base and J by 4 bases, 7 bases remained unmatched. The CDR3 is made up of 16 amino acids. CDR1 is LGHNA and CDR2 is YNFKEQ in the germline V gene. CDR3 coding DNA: TGTGCCAGCAGCCAAGGGGGAGGGTTATCTTACAATGAGCAGTTCTTC. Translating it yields CASSQGGGLSYNEQFF.

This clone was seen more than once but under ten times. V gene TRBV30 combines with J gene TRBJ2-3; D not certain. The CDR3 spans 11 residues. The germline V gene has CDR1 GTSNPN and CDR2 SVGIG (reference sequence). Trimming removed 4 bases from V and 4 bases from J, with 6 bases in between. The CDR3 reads CAWKAADTQYF. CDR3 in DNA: TGTGCCTGGAAGGCGGCAGATACGCAGTATTTT. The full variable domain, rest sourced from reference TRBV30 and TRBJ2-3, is SQTIHQWPATLVQPVGSPLSLECTVEGTSNPNLYWYRQAAGRGLQLLFYSVGIGQISSEVPQNLSASRPQDRQFILSSKKLLLSDSGFYLCAWKAADTQYFGPGTRLTVL.

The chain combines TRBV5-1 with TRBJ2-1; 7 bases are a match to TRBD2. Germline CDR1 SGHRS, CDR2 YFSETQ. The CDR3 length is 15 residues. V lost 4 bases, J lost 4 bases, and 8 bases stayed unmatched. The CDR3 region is CASSPTSEPYNEQFF. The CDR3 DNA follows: TGCGCCAGCAGCCCCACTAGCGAACCGTACAATGAGCAGTTCTTC.

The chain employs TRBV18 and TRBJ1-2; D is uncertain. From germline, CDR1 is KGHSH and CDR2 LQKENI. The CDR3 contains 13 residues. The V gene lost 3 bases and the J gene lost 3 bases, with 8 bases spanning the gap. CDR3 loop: CASSPTSHYGYTF. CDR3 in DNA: TGTGCCAGCTCACCCACGAGTCACTATGGCTACACCTTC. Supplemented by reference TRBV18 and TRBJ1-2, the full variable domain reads NAGVMQNPRHLVRRRGQEARLRCSPMKGHSHVYWYRQLPEEGLKFMVYLQKENIIDESGMPKERFSAEFPKEGPSILRIQQVVRGDSAAYFCASSPTSHYGYTFGSGTRLTVV.

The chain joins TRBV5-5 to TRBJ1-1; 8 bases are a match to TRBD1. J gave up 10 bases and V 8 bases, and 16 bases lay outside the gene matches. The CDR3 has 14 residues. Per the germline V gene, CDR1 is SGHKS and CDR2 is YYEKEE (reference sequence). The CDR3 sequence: CASKKGQVDPRAFF. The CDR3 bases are TGTGCCAGTAAAAAGGGACAGGTCGACCCGAGAGCTTTCTTT.

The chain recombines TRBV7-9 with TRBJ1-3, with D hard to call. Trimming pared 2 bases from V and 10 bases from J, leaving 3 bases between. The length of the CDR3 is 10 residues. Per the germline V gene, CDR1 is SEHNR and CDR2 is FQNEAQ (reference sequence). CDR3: CASSLTTIYF. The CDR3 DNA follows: TGTGCCAGCAGCTTAACTACCATATATTTT.

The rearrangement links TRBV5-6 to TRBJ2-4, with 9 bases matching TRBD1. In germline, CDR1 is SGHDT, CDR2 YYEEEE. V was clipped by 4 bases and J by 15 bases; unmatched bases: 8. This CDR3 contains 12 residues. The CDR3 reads CASSLDRGWVYF. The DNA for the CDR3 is TGTGCCAGCAGCCTGGACAGGGGCTGGGTGTACTTC.

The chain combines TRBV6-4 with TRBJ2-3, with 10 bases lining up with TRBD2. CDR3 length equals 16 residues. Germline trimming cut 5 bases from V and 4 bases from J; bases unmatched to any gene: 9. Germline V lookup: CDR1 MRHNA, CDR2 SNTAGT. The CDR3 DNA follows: TGTGCCAGCAGTCCCTCCGCTAGCGGGAGCCCAGATACGCAGTATTTT. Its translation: CASSPSASGSPDTQYF.

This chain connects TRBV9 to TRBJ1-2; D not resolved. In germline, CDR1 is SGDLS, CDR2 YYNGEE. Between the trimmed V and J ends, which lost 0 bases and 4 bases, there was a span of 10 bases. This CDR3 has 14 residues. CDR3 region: CASSVGSEAYGYTF. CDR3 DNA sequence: TGTGCCAGCAGCGTAGGGTCAGAGGCCTATGGCTACACCTTC.

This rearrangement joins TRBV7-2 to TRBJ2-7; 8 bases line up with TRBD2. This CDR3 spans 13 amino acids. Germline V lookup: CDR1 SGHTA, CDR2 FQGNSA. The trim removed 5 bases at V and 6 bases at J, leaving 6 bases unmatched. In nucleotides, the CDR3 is TGTGCCAGCAGCCCCTATCTAGCGGGCGAGCAGTACTTC. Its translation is CASSPYLAGEQYF.

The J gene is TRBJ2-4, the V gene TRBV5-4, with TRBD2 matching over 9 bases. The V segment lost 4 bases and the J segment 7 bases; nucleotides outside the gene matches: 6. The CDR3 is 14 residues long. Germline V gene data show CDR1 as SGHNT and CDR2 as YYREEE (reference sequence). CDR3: CASSDSGSWNIQYF. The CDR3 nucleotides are TGTGCCAGCAGCGATAGCGGGAGTTGGAACATTCAGTACTTC.

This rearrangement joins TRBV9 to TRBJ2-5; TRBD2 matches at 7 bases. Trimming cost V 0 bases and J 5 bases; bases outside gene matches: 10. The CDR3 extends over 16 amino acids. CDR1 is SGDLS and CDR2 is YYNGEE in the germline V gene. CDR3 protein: CASSVGGSREEETQYF. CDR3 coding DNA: TGTGCCAGCAGCGTAGGAGGATCCCGGGAGGAGGAGACCCAGTACTTC.

The CDR3 protein is CASSLRLAGVGTDTQYF. For the CDR3, the DNA is TGCGCCAGCAGCCTCCGACTAGCGGGAGTTGGCACAGATACGCAGTATTTT. The chain recombines TRBV4-1 with TRBJ2-3; the match to TRBD2 covers 12 bases. There are 17 residues in the CDR3. Per germline, CDR1 MGHRA and CDR2 YSYEKL. Trimming took 4 bases from V and 1 from J; bases not matched to a gene: 6.

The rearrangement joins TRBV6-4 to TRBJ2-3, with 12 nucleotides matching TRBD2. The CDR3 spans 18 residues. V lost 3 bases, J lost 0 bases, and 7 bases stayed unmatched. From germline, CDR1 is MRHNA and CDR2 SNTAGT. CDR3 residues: CASSDSLAGGRSTDTQYF. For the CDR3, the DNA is TGTGCCAGCAGTGATTCGCTAGCGGGAGGGCGGAGCACAGATACGCAGTATTTT.

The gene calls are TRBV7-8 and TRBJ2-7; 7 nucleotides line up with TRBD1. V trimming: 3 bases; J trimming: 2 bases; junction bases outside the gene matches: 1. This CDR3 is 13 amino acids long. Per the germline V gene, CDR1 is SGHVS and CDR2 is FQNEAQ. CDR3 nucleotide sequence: TGTGCCAGCAGCTTGACAGGGACCTACGAGCAGTACTTC. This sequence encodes CASSLTGTYEQYF.

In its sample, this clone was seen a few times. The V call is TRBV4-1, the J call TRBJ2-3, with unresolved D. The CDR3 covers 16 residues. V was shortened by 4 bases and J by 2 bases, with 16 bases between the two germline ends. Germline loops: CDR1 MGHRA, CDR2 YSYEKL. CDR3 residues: CASSRSDKTLTDTQYF. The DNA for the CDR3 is TGCGCCAGCAGCCGATCAGACAAAACTCTCACAGATACGCAGTATTTT.

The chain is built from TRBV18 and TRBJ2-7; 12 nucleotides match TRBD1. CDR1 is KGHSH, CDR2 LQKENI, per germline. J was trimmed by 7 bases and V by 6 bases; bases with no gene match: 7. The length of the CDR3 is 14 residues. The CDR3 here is CASSLGQGAEEQYF. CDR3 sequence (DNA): TGTGCCAGCTCCCTGGGACAGGGGGCGGAGGAGCAGTACTTC.

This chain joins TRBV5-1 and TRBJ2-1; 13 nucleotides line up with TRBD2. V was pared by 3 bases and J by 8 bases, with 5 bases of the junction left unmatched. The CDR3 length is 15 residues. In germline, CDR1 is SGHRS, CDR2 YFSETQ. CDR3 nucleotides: TGCGCCAGCAGCTCCCCACTAGCGGGAGGGGATGAGCAGTTCTTC. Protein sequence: CASSSPLAGGDEQFF.

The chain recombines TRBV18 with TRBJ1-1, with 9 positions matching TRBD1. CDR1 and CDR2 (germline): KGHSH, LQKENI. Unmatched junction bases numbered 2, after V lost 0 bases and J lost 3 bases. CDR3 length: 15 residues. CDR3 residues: CASSPPTGGDTEAFF. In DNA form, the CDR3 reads TGTGCCAGCTCACCACCGACAGGGGGAGACACTGAAGCTTTCTTT.

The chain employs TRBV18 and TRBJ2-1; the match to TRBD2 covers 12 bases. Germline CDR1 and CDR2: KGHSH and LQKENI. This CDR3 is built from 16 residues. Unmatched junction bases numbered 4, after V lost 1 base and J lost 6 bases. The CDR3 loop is CASSPRTSGIGNEQFF. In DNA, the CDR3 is TGTGCCAGCTCACCACGGACTAGCGGGATTGGCAATGAGCAGTTCTTC.

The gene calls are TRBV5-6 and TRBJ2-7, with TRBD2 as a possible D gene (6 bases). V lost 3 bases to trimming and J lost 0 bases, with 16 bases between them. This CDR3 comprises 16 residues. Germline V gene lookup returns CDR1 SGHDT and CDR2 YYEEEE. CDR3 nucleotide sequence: TGTGCCAGCAGCTCATCGCGACTAGTCCCCTCCTACGAGCAGTACTTC. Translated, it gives CASSSSRLVPSYEQYF.

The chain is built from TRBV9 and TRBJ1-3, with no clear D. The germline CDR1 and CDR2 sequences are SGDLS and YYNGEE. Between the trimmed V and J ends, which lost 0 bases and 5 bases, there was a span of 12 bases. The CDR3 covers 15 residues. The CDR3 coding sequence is TGTGCCAGCAGCGTAGCGTCCCAACACCGAAACACCATATATTTT. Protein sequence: CASSVASQHRNTIYF.

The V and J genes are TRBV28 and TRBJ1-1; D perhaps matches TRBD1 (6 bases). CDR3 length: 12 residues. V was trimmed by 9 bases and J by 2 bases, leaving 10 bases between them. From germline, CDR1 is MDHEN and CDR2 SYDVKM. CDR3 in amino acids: CASRGGNTEAFF. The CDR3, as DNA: TGTGCCAGTCGAGGGGGAAACACTGAAGCTTTCTTT.

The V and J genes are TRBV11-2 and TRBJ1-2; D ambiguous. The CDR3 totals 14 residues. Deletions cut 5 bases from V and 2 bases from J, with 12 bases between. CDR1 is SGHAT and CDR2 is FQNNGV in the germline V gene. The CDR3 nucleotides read TGTGCCAGCAGCGCGTTGACTGGAAACTATGGCTACACCTTC. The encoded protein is CASSALTGNYGYTF. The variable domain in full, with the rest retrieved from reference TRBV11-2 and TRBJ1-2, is EAGVAQSPRYKIIEKRQSVAFWCNPISGHATLYWYQQILGQGPKLLIQFQNNGVVDDSQLPKDRFSAERLKGVDSTLKIQPAKLEDSAVYLCASSALTGNYGYTFGSGTRLTVV.

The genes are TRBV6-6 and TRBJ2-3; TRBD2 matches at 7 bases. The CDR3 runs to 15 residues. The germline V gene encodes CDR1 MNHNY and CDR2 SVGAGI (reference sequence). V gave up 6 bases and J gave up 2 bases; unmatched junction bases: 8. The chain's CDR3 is CASRTAGVHTDTQYF. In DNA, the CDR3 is TGTGCCAGCAGGACCGCGGGAGTCCACACAGATACGCAGTATTTT.

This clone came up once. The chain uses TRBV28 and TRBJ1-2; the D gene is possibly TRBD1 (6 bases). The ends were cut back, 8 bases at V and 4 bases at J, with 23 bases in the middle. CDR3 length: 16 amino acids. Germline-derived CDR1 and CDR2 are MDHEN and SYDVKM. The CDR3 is CASGPSGLTGPYGYTF. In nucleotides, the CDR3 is TGTGCCAGCGGCCCTTCGGGCTTGACAGGCCCCTATGGCTACACCTTC.